This T cell receptor (beta chain) was sequenced during a study of patients and donors after allogeneic stem cell transplantation. Germline CDR1 and CDR2: ENHRY and SYGVKD. This CDR3 comprises 13 residues. The V gene lost 11 bases and the J gene lost 0 bases, with 13 bases spanning the gap. Using its own MiXCR run on the RT-PCR reads, TCRdb lists one record per CDR3 protein. The sample holds hundreds of thousands of distinct CDR3 sequences, around two fifths seen once. The specimen sequenced was blood, either unsorted or a sorted T cell fraction (not recorded which). This receptor was obtained from a human donor who was either an allogeneic HSCT recipient or a stem cell or donor lymphocyte infusion donor (not recorded which). It is not recorded whose cells these are; they may come from a transplant donor. The rearrangement joins TRBV10-3 to TRBJ1-1, with D possibly TRBD1 on 5 matching bases. For the CDR3, the DNA is TGTGCCTCCAGGGCCATCATGAACACTGAAGCTTTCTTT. It yields the protein CASRAIMNTEAFF.